This TCR beta chain came from a study of radiation and T cells in renal cell carcinoma. General study findings and limits: From baseline, blood top tumor clonotypes peaked at 2 weeks post-radiation. Without pretreatment biopsies, baseline tumor clonotype presence was undetermined.

The time point is: blood 4 weeks post-SBRT, at nephrectomy. The treatment was: 15 Gy SBRT to primary tumor, nephrectomy 4 weeks later. Nephrectomy followed 15 Gy stereotactic body radiation by 4 weeks. The tumor was a clear cell renal cell carcinoma. Trimming shortened V by 0 bases and J by 3 bases, and 14 bases separated the two germline ends. The V gene's germline CDR1 is SGHVS and CDR2 FQNEAQ. This CDR3 is built from 16 residues. The assay was immunoSEQ multiplex PCR, and TCRdb's table has in-frame clones only and misses some. This sample has some 97,000 clones, with more than 65% found just once. Regarding this clone: Antigen unknown.

The sample here was blood, taken from a patient whose treatment included radiotherapy and nephrectomy. J is TRBJ2-5 and V is TRBV7-8; D assignment may be TRBD1 or TRBD2 (5 bases each). This TCR was sampled from a man aged 55 to 70 with renal cell carcinoma. The chain's CDR3 is CASSLAGGSREETQYF. The CDR3 DNA reads as TGTGCCAGCAGCTTAGCTGGTGGGAGCAGGGAAGAGACCCAGTACTTC.